Detailed here is one T cell receptor beta chain. This sample was included in a study of sequential checkpoint blockade in melanoma. Method: immunoSEQ multiplex PCR; TCRdb's copy keeps in-frame clones and lacks some. The sample has more than 3,000 clones, over 15% seen once. Treatment described: randomized to nivolumab then ipilimumab (arm A) or the reverse (arm B). This CDR3 contains 15 residues. Germline lookup yields CDR1 LNHDA and CDR2 SQIVND (reference sequence). V lost 4 bases and J lost 6, with 19 bases in between. The source was tumor tissue (inferred from file names), collected from a patient given nivolumab and ipilimumab in sequence. The chain recombines TRBV19 with TRBJ2-7, with D perhaps TRBD1 (6 bases). The TCR comes from a human donor with melanoma. The CDR3 DNA reads as TGTGCCAGTAGTACCTTGGACAGTTTATCCGGCGAGCAGTACTTC. Translating it yields CASSTLDSLSGEQYF.